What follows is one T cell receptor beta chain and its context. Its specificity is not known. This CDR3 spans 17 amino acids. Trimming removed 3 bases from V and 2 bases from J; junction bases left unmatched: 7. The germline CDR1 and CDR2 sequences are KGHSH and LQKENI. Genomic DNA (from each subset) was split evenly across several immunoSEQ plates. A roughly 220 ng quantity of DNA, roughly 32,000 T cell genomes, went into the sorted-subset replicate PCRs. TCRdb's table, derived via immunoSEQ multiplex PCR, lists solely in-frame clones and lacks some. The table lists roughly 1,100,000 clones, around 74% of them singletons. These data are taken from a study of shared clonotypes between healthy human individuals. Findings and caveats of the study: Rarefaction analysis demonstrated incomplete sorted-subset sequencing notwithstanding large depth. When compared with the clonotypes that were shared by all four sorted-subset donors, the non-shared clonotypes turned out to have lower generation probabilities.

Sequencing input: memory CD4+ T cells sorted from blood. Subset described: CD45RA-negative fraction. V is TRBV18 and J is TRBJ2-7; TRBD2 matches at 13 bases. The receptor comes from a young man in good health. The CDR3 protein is CASSPGLAGFGAYEQYF. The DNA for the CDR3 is TGTGCCAGCTCACCGGGACTAGCGGGATTCGGGGCCTACGAGCAGTACTTC. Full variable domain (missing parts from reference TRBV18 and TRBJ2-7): NAGVMQNPRHLVRRRGQEARLRCSPMKGHSHVYWYRQLPEEGLKFMVYLQKENIIDESGMPKERFSAEFPKEGPSILRIQQVVRGDSAAYFCASSPGLAGFGAYEQYFGPGTRLTVT.